The 7 T cell receptor beta chains below come from one sample, sequenced in a study of cytomegalovirus exposure and HLA in healthy donors. Libraries were prepared by immunoSEQ multiplex PCR; TCRdb keeps only in-frame clonotypes and omits some of them. Among about 280,000 clones listed, 88% were seen once. What was sequenced was PBMCs. The receptors shown here come from a woman aged 18-29 years in good health and CMV-seronegative.

The V and J genes are TRBV18 and TRBJ2-3, with D unclear. Germline loops: CDR1 KGHSH, CDR2 LQKENI. This CDR3 is 13 amino acids long. Deletions cut 1 base from V and 6 bases from J, with 8 bases between. The DNA of the CDR3 is TGTGCCAGCTCACCACTAGTTACCGATACGCAGTATTTT. Translating it yields CASSPLVTDTQYF.

This chain joins TRBV25-1 and TRBJ1-1; D uncertain. CDR3 length equals 18 residues. Germline CDR1 and CDR2: MGHDK and SYGVNS. Trimming took off 3 bases at V and 3 bases at J, with 23 bases between the two ends. In DNA, the CDR3 is TGTGCCAGCAGTGAGCTACTCCAAGAGGGTGAGGTGGACACTGAAGCTTTCTTT. This sequence encodes CASSELLQEGEVDTEAFF.

In this sample, this clone turned up once. For the CDR3, the DNA is TGTGCCAGCAGCTCCGCGGGCATACAGGGAATAAGGGAGCAGTTCTTC. Translating it yields CASSSAGIQGIREQFF. The chain employs TRBV7-3 and TRBJ2-1; TRBD1 might be the D (6 bases). V lost 4 bases and J lost 10, with 23 bases in between. The germline gives CDR1 SGHTA, CDR2 FQGTGA. The CDR3 extends over 16 amino acids.

This clone was seen a single time. The CDR3 here is CASSPGSGGWRYEQYF. The CDR3, as DNA: TGTGCCAGCAGCCCGGGTAGCGGAGGGTGGCGGTACGAGCAGTACTTC. The chain joins TRBV14 to TRBJ2-7; D is possibly TRBD2 (6 bases). V gave up 4 bases and J gave up 4 bases, with 20 bases separating them. The length of the CDR3 is 16 residues. CDR1 and CDR2 (germline): SGHDN, FVKESK.

The genes are TRBV10-3 and TRBJ2-5; 8 bases line up with TRBD2. Germline CDR1 ENHRY, CDR2 SYGVKD. J gave up 2 bases and V 8 bases, and 4 bases lay outside the gene matches. The CDR3 extends over 13 amino acids. The CDR3 sequence: CAIAGGGQETQYF. CDR3 in DNA: TGTGCCATCGCCGGGGGGGGACAAGAGACCCAGTACTTC.

The CDR3 nucleotides read TGCGCCAGCAGCCAAGATCTCGAATCGGGGTACCAAGAGACCCAGTACTTC. Encoded protein: CASSQDLESGYQETQYF. V gene TRBV4-1 combines with J gene TRBJ2-5, with D possibly matching TRBD2 (5 bases). The ends were cut back, 0 bases at V and 0 bases at J, with 14 bases in the middle. CDR1 and CDR2 (germline): MGHRA, YSYEKL. The CDR3 extends over 17 amino acids.

DNA of the CDR3: TGCGCCAGCACCGACGACAGGGCGGCGAGGGGAAACACCATATATTTT. Protein product: CASTDDRAARGNTIYF. This chain connects TRBV5-1 to TRBJ1-3; TRBD1 matches 7 bases. The CDR3 loop spans 16 amino acids. Trimming took 6 bases from V and 4 from J; bases not matched to a gene: 13. The germline V gene has CDR1 SGHRS and CDR2 YFSETQ.